The 20 T cell receptor beta chains reported below all come from one sample, sequenced in a study of shared clonotypes between healthy human individuals. Sequenced by immunoSEQ multiplex PCR; TCRdb stores in-frame clones only, minus some. Here the sample spans roughly 500,000 clones, approximately 85% being singletons. The source material was PBMCs. All receptors come from a woman aged 40-49 years in good health. Some clones in this sample may be carry-over from other donors' samples.

This rearrangement joins TRBV5-8 to TRBJ2-5; no clear D gene. CDR1 is SGHTS and CDR2 is YDEGEE in the germline V gene. CDR3 length: 11 amino acids. Trimming removed 5 bases at V and 5 bases at J, with 7 bases between. This chain's CDR3 is CASRSRETQYF. CDR3 coding DNA: TGTGCCAGCAGGTCGAGGGAGACCCAGTACTTC. Complete variable domain (other parts from reference TRBV5-8 and TRBJ2-5): EAGVTQSPTHLIKTRGQQATLRCSPISGHTSVYWYQQALGLGLQFLLWYDEGEERNRGNFPPRFSGRQFPNYSSELNVNALELEDSALYLCASRSRETQYFGPGTRLLVL.

The chain joins TRBV6-5 to TRBJ2-7; 7 bases map to TRBD1. The CDR3 spans 12 residues. The germline gives CDR1 MNHEY, CDR2 SVGAGI. V trimming: 6 bases; J trimming: 7 bases; junction bases outside the gene matches: 6. CDR3 region: CASRSDREEQYF. As DNA, the CDR3 is TGTGCCAGCAGGAGCGACAGGGAAGAGCAGTACTTC.

CDR3 protein: CASDRGTYNEQFF. For the CDR3, the DNA is TGTGCCAGCGACAGGGGAACCTACAATGAGCAGTTCTTC. The chain uses TRBV2 and TRBJ2-1; the match to TRBD1 covers 8 bases. Germline loops: CDR1 SNHLY, CDR2 FYNNEI. Losses at the gene ends were 8 bases for V and 2 bases for J; bases not matched to a gene: 2. The length of the CDR3 is 13 residues.

This clone was detected a few times. Other DNA sequences in the same sample also yield this CDR3. The V and J genes are TRBV28 and TRBJ2-5; 7 positions match TRBD2. In germline, CDR1 is MDHEN, CDR2 SYDVKM. The CDR3 runs 16 residues. J was trimmed by 7 bases and V by 2 bases; bases with no gene match: 13. The CDR3 is CASSLRAGPSPGTQYF. CDR3 nucleotides: TGTGCCAGCAGTTTAAGAGCGGGGCCAAGTCCGGGGACCCAGTACTTC. The entire variable domain, with the rest obtained from reference TRBV28 and TRBJ2-5, is as follows: DVKVTQSSRYLVKRTGEKVFLECVQDMDHENMFWYRQDPGLGLRLIYFSYDVKMKEKGDIPEGYSVSREKKERFSLILESASTNQTSMYLCASSLRAGPSPGTQYFGPGTRLLVL.

The chain links TRBV7-9 to TRBJ1-5, with D maybe TRBD1 (5 bases). The CDR3 loop spans 13 amino acids. V was clipped by 10 bases and J by 2 bases, with 12 bases between them. The germline gives CDR1 SEHNR, CDR2 FQNEAQ (reference sequence). The CDR3 is CATGVGGNQPQHF. CDR3 DNA: TGTGCCACGGGGGTAGGAGGCAATCAGCCCCAGCATTTT.

The chain uses TRBV20-1 and TRBJ1-2; maybe TRBD1 (5 bases). Trimming left V 6 bases short and J 8 bases short, with 13 bases between. CDR1 is DFQATT and CDR2 is SNEGSKA in the germline V gene (reference sequence). CDR3 length equals 11 residues. CDR3: CSAPGDRGYTF. Written as DNA, the CDR3 is TGCAGTGCCCCGGGGGATCGGGGCTACACCTTC.

This chain connects TRBV27 to TRBJ1-1, with 8 bases matching TRBD1. The V gene end was trimmed by 8 bases and the J gene end by 5 bases; junction bases not matched to a gene: 7. Germline V gene lookup returns CDR1 MNHEY and CDR2 SMNVEV (reference sequence). The CDR3 has 13 residues. CDR3: CASYGQGRTEAFF. In DNA form, the CDR3 reads TGTGCCAGCTATGGACAGGGAAGAACTGAAGCTTTCTTT.

This chain joins TRBV28 and TRBJ1-4; the D gene is possibly TRBD1 (5 bases). Germline V gene lookup returns CDR1 MDHEN and CDR2 SYDVKM. V was cut by 6 bases and J by 7 bases, with 18 bases left in between. This CDR3 is built from 15 residues. The CDR3 bases are TGTGCCAGCAGCCCTATGCAGGGACGAACTGAAAAACTGTTTTTT. As protein: CASSPMQGRTEKLFF.

This chain connects TRBV7-9 to TRBJ2-1, with 8 positions matching TRBD1. The V gene's germline CDR1 is SEHNR and CDR2 FQNEAQ (reference sequence). V trimming: 1 base; J trimming: 9 bases; junction bases outside the gene matches: 17. This CDR3 comprises 18 residues. The chain's CDR3 is CASSLGVSDRAIYREQFF. In nucleotides, the CDR3 is TGTGCCAGCAGCTTAGGAGTTTCGGACAGGGCAATCTATCGTGAGCAGTTCTTC. The complete variable domain, with remaining parts taken from reference TRBV7-9 and TRBJ2-1, reads DTGVSQNPRHKITKRGQNVTFRCDPISEHNRLYWYRQTLGQGPEFLTYFQNEAQLEKSRLLSDRFSAERPKGSFSTLEIQRTEQGDSAMYLCASSLGVSDRAIYREQFFGPGTRLTVL.

The chain combines TRBV7-9 with TRBJ2-3, with TRBD2 matching over 7 bases. This CDR3 has 15 amino acids. Germline V gene lookup returns CDR1 SEHNR and CDR2 FQNEAQ (reference sequence). Unmatched junction bases numbered 11, after V lost 6 bases and J lost 5 bases. CDR3 bases: TGTGCCAGCAGACCTGAGGGAGGGTGGTTAGATACGCAGTATTTT. Translating gives CASRPEGGWLDTQYF.

The V call is TRBV9, the J call TRBJ2-5, with 7 bases lining up with TRBD2. This CDR3 region has 17 residues. The ends lost 0 bases at V and 5 bases at J; junction bases unmatched: 13. Germline V CDR1 and CDR2: SGDLS, YYNGEE. The CDR3 region has the DNA TGTGCCAGCAGCGTAGGGGCTAGCGGCTCCCTGGGGGAGACCCAGTACTTC. Translating gives CASSVGASGSLGETQYF.

J is TRBJ2-1 and V is TRBV27; the D gene could be TRBD1 or TRBD2 (5 bases each). The germline gives CDR1 MNHEY, CDR2 SMNVEV (reference sequence). This CDR3 spans 14 amino acids. Trimming stripped 8 bases from V and 3 bases from J, with 14 bases between. The DNA of the CDR3 is TGTGCCAGCTGTCGGGACCCCAACTACAATGAGCAGTTCTTC. This translates into CASCRDPNYNEQFF.

This clone was recorded only once. The J gene is TRBJ2-1, the V gene TRBV14; TRBD2 agrees at 7 bases. Germline CDR1 SGHDN, CDR2 FVKESK. V shed 1 base and J 1 base; nucleotides not matched to a gene: 1. This CDR3 spans 15 amino acids. The CDR3 DNA follows: TGTGCCAGCAGCCAAGGCGGGAGTTCCTACAATGAGCAGTTCTTC. Amino acids: CASSQGGSSYNEQFF.

This clone occurred once. The chain uses TRBV7-9 and TRBJ2-5, with 11 bases matching TRBD2. V was pared by 6 bases and J by 4 bases, with 10 bases of the junction left unmatched. The CDR3 contains 16 residues. Germline V lookup: CDR1 SEHNR, CDR2 FQNEAQ (reference sequence). CDR3 nucleotides: TGTGCCAGCAGTTTCACTTCTGGGACTAGCGGAGAGACCCAGTACTTC. This encodes CASSFTSGTSGETQYF. The variable domain in full, with the rest retrieved from reference TRBV7-9 and TRBJ2-5, is DTGVSQNPRHKITKRGQNVTFRCDPISEHNRLYWYRQTLGQGPEFLTYFQNEAQLEKSRLLSDRFSAERPKGSFSTLEIQRTEQGDSAMYLCASSFTSGTSGETQYFGPGTRLLVL.

The J gene is TRBJ1-6, the V gene TRBV30; D perhaps matches TRBD1 (6 bases). The V and J ends lost 3 bases and 8 bases respectively, with 11 bases between them. This CDR3 comprises 13 residues. The V gene's germline CDR1 is GTSNPN and CDR2 SVGIG (reference sequence). The CDR3 DNA is TGTGCCTGGAGGGGGGGCCCAGATTCACCCCTCCACTTT. It is translated as CAWRGGPDSPLHF.

The gene calls are TRBV6-5 and TRBJ2-7; 7 bases line up with TRBD1. Germline values: CDR1 MNHEY, CDR2 SVGAGI. The CDR3 has 14 amino acids. Trimming removed 5 bases from V and 5 bases from J; junction bases left unmatched: 9. CDR3 coding DNA: TGTGCCAGCAGTCCTGACAGGGTTTACCACGAGCAGTACTTC. It specifies CASSPDRVYHEQYF.

The chain joins TRBV29-1 to TRBJ1-1; the D gene is possibly TRBD1 (5 bases). The CDR3 loop spans 13 amino acids. V lost 6 bases, J lost 2 bases, and 13 bases lay in between. CDR1 and CDR2 (germline): SQVTM, ANQGSEA. DNA of the CDR3: TGCAGCGTGGGGCCCCGGCCAAACACTGAAGCTTTCTTT. Its protein is CSVGPRPNTEAFF.

J is TRBJ2-7 and V is TRBV10-3; D is uncertain. This CDR3 is built from 12 residues. Trimming shortened V by 0 bases and J by 9 bases, and 9 bases separated the two germline ends. In germline, CDR1 is ENHRY, CDR2 SYGVKD. DNA for the CDR3: TGTGCCATCAGTGAGTCTTTACAGCCGCAGTACTTC. Translated, it gives CAISESLQPQYF.

The rearrangement joins TRBV2 to TRBJ1-5; D unclear. Germline V gene data show CDR1 as SNHLY and CDR2 as FYNNEI. V lost 1 base to trimming and J lost 6 bases, with 7 bases between them. This CDR3 has 13 amino acids. As DNA, the CDR3 is TGTGCCAGCAGTGAAGTAGTAGGTCAGCCCCAGCATTTT. Translation: CASSEVVGQPQHF.

The V gene is TRBV27, the J gene TRBJ1-6, with D possibly being TRBD1 (5 bases). V lost 8 bases to trimming and J lost 4 bases, with 9 bases between them. Germline lookup yields CDR1 MNHEY and CDR2 SMNVEV (reference sequence). This CDR3 has 13 residues. This CDR3 reads CASWDPYNSPLHF. CDR3 in DNA: TGTGCCAGCTGGGACCCTTATAATTCACCCCTCCACTTT.